These 26 T cell receptor beta chains were all obtained from the same sample, sequenced in a study of Ad26.COV2.S vaccination and SARS-CoV-2 variants. Treatment described: some 20 received Ad26.COV2.S at low or high dose, single or two shots; 5 received placebo; per-sample allocation not given. Samples were taken on day 63 after the first vaccine or placebo injection. TCRdb's copy holds only in-frame clones and misses some; the assay was immunoSEQ multiplex PCR. This sample has 300,000 to 350,000 clones; around 89% occur once, and the top ten carry 6.4%. The input for sequencing was peripheral blood, taken in a trial of Ad26.COV2.S vaccine versus placebo. The receptors were sampled from a person aged 18-65 years who received the Ad26.COV2.S COVID-19 vaccine or a placebo.

The chain couples TRBV5-6 to TRBJ1-4; no reliable D call. The V end was cut by 1 base, the J end by 8 bases, with 3 bases between. The CDR3 extends over 11 amino acids. CDR1 is SGHDT and CDR2 is YYEEEE in the germline V gene. CDR3: CASSLWEKLFF. CDR3 in DNA: TGTGCCAGCAGCTTGTGGGAAAAACTGTTTTTT.

This clone was observed a few times. The CDR3 sequence: CSGSTGFDQPQHF. The CDR3 DNA follows: TGCAGCGGCTCGACAGGTTTCGATCAGCCCCAGCATTTT. This chain uses TRBV29-1 with TRBJ1-5; tentatively, D is TRBD1 (6 bases). This CDR3 has 13 residues. Trimming removed 7 bases at V and 5 bases at J, with 15 bases between. Germline loops: CDR1 SQVTM, CDR2 ANQGSEA.

This sequence joins TRBV4-2 and TRBJ2-1; tentative D call: TRBD2 (6 bases). Between the trimmed V and J ends, which lost 1 base and 6 bases, there was a span of 19 bases. Germline CDR1 LGHNA, CDR2 YNFKEQ. The CDR3 sequence is 17 residues long. The CDR3 spells CASSQVTAGRGGNEQFF. The DNA of the CDR3 is TGTGCCAGCAGCCAAGTAACAGCGGGCCGAGGAGGCAATGAGCAGTTCTTC.

This clone was seen only a few times. The chain recombines TRBV7-2 with TRBJ1-5, with D uncertain. V was pared by 6 bases and J by 0 bases, with 15 bases between. The CDR3 has 16 amino acids. The germline CDR1 and CDR2 sequences are SGHTA and FQGNSA. CDR3 protein: CASSQTPQTSNQPQHF. The CDR3 DNA reads as TGTGCCAGCAGTCAGACCCCACAGACTAGCAATCAGCCCCAGCATTTT.

The rearrangement links TRBV30 to TRBJ1-4; 10 nucleotides match TRBD1. The CDR3 totals 14 residues. Germline V gene sequence: CDR1 GTSNPN, CDR2 SVGIG (reference sequence). With V trimmed by 3 bases and J by 8 bases, 6 bases remained unmatched. CDR3 nucleotides: TGTGCCTGGAGACCCGGGACAGGGGTAGAAAAACTGTTTTTT. This gives the protein CAWRPGTGVEKLFF.

The genes are TRBV7-3 and TRBJ1-2; D remains ambiguous. CDR1 and CDR2 from the germline V gene are SGHTA and FQGTGA. Between the trimmed V and J ends, which lost 4 bases and 8 bases, there was a span of 14 bases. The CDR3 extends over 13 amino acids. The CDR3 bases are TGTGCCAGCAGCTCAGGCGCAGGAGTCGGCTACACCTTC. Translating it yields CASSSGAGVGYTF.

The CDR3, as DNA: TGTGCCAGTCAACCCGGCAGGGACAGTGCCAATGGCTACACCTTC. Its translation is CASQPGRDSANGYTF. The rearrangement links TRBV19 to TRBJ1-2; 7 nucleotides align to TRBD1. The germline V gene encodes CDR1 LNHDA and CDR2 SQIVND (reference sequence). The CDR3 loop spans 15 amino acids. With V trimmed by 8 bases and J by 6 bases, 15 bases remained unmatched.

The chain recombines TRBV27 with TRBJ2-5; TRBD1 agrees at 7 bases. CDR3 length: 13 residues. Germline values: CDR1 MNHEY, CDR2 SMNVEV (reference sequence). V was pared by 6 bases and J by 3 bases, with 4 bases of the junction left unmatched. The CDR3: CASRLQGKETQYF. The DNA for the CDR3 is TGTGCCAGCAGGTTACAGGGGAAAGAGACCCAGTACTTC.

The rearrangement links TRBV24-1 to TRBJ2-5; perhaps TRBD2 as D (7 bases). Trimming shortened V by 5 bases and J by 3 bases, and 9 bases separated the two germline ends. Germline loops: CDR1 KGHDR, CDR2 SFDVKD. This CDR3 comprises 13 residues. The CDR3 bases are TGTGCCACCAGTGCGGGGGGCGAAGAGACCCAGTACTTC. This encodes CATSAGGEETQYF.

The chain couples TRBV30 to TRBJ2-7; 10 nucleotides line up with TRBD2. CDR3 length equals 16 residues. Germline CDR1 reads GTSNPN; CDR2 reads SVGIG (reference sequence). The V and J ends lost 2 bases and 1 base, in that order; junction bases with no gene match: 8. The CDR3 loop is CAWSRGLASLSYEQYF. The CDR3 nucleotides are TGTGCCTGGAGTAGGGGACTAGCGTCCCTTTCCTACGAGCAGTACTTC. The variable domain in full, completed from reference TRBV30 and TRBJ2-7, reads SQTIHQWPATLVQPVGSPLSLECTVEGTSNPNLYWYRQAAGRGLQLLFYSVGIGQISSEVPQNLSASRPQDRQFILSSKKLLLSDSGFYLCAWSRGLASLSYEQYFGPGTRLTVT.

The chain is built from TRBV5-1 and TRBJ2-6; 7 nucleotides line up with TRBD1. The CDR3 loop spans 17 amino acids. V lost 5 bases to trimming and J lost 0 bases; unmatched junction nucleotides: 8. CDR1 is SGHRS and CDR2 is YFSETQ in the germline V gene. CDR3 protein: CASSPGQPYSGANVLTF. The CDR3 coding sequence is TGCGCCAGCAGTCCGGGACAGCCCTACTCTGGGGCCAACGTCCTGACTTTC.

V gene TRBV18 combines with J gene TRBJ2-7; D is ambiguous. CDR3 size: 14 residues. Between the trimmed V and J ends, which lost 2 bases and 0 bases, there was a span of 8 bases. The V gene's germline CDR1 is KGHSH and CDR2 LQKENI. CDR3 residues: CASSPVTISYEQYF. The CDR3 DNA sequence: TGTGCCAGCTCACCAGTTACTATCTCCTACGAGCAGTACTTC.

The chain couples TRBV27 to TRBJ1-2; TRBD1 aligns across 8 bases. Germline values: CDR1 MNHEY, CDR2 SMNVEV (reference sequence). The trim removed 5 bases at V and 4 bases at J, leaving 9 bases unmatched. The CDR3 totals 15 residues. CDR3 loop: CASSTIRGRGYGYTF. The CDR3 coding sequence is TGTGCCAGCAGTACAATCAGGGGGCGCGGCTATGGCTACACCTTC.

This sequence joins TRBV5-1 and TRBJ1-2; no reliable D call. Between the trimmed V and J ends, which lost 0 bases and 8 bases, there was a span of 14 bases. Per germline, CDR1 SGHRS and CDR2 YFSETQ. CDR3 length: 14 residues. Written as DNA, the CDR3 is TGCGCCAGCAGCTTGGCCAGTGCGTCCTTGGGCTACACCTTC. Translation gives CASSLASASLGYTF. The whole variable domain, remainder taken from reference TRBV5-1 and TRBJ1-2, is KAGVTQTPRYLIKTRGQQVTLSCSPISGHRSVSWYQQTPGQGLQFLFEYFSETQRNKGNFPGRFSGRQFSNSRSEMNVSTLELGDSALYLCASSLASASLGYTFGSGTRLTVV.

The chain uses TRBV28 and TRBJ2-3, with TRBD2 matching 10 bases. The ends lost 5 bases at V and 2 bases at J; junction bases unmatched: 4. Germline CDR1 MDHEN, CDR2 SYDVKM. The CDR3 contains 15 residues. The CDR3 reads CASSLGLAATDTQYF. The CDR3 DNA sequence: TGTGCCAGCAGTCTCGGACTAGCGGCCACAGATACGCAGTATTTT. Combining the CDR3 with reference TRBV28 and TRBJ2-3 gives the whole variable domain DVKVTQSSRYLVKRTGEKVFLECVQDMDHENMFWYRQDPGLGLRLIYFSYDVKMKEKGDIPEGYSVSREKKERFSLILESASTNQTSMYLCASSLGLAATDTQYFGPGTRLTVL.

V gene TRBV3-1 (or the pseudogene TRBV3-2) combines with J gene TRBJ2-6, with 10 positions matching TRBD1. Germline V gene data show CDR1 as LGHDT and CDR2 as YNNKEL (reference sequence). This CDR3 has 18 residues. Trimming cost V 3 bases and J 2 bases; bases outside gene matches: 7. For the CDR3, the DNA is TGTGCCAGCAGCCAGCTCCGGGACAGGGGAACTGGGGCCAACGTCCTGACTTTC. Encoded protein: CASSQLRDRGTGANVLTF.

The chain employs TRBV3-1 (or the pseudogene TRBV3-2) and TRBJ2-2, with 8 bases that match TRBD1. With V trimmed by 8 bases and J by 0 bases, 11 bases remained unmatched. The CDR3 consists of 17 residues. Per germline, CDR1 LGHDT and CDR2 YNNKEL (reference sequence). The CDR3 spells CASGFRGPTANTGELFF. As DNA, the CDR3 is TGTGCCAGCGGTTTCAGGGGGCCAACCGCGAACACCGGGGAGCTGTTTTTT.

This clone appeared once. The V and J genes are TRBV29-1 and TRBJ1-3, with a tentative D call TRBD1 (6 bases). Trimming took 7 bases from V and 4 from J, leaving 14 bases between them. The CDR3 runs to 13 residues. The germline CDR1 and CDR2 sequences are SQVTM and ANQGSEA. The chain's CDR3 is CSGRGGDGNTIYF. CDR3 DNA: TGCAGCGGCCGAGGGGGTGACGGAAACACCATATATTTT.

The chain recombines TRBV4-3 with TRBJ2-1; D gene unclear. Trimming cost V 0 bases and J 9 bases, with 6 bases left between them. Germline CDR1 is LGHNA and CDR2 is YSLEER. The CDR3 extends over 12 amino acids. This CDR3 is CASSQDVGEQFF. CDR3 sequence (DNA): TGCGCCAGCAGCCAAGATGTAGGTGAGCAGTTCTTC.

The CDR3 DNA is TGTGCCAGCAGCCCTCAGAACCAAGAGACCCAGTACTTC. Protein sequence: CASSPQNQETQYF. The chain links TRBV7-3 to TRBJ2-5; D remains unclear. V lost 5 bases to trimming and J lost 0 bases, with 7 bases between them. CDR1 and CDR2 (germline): SGHTA, FQGTGA. The CDR3 sequence is 13 residues long. Full variable domain (remainder filled in from reference TRBV7-3 and TRBJ2-5): GAGVSQTPSNKVTEKGKYVELRCDPISGHTALYWYRQSLGQGPEFLIYFQGTGAADDSGLPNDRFFAVRPEGSVSTLKIQRTERGDSAVYLCASSPQNQETQYFGPGTRLLVL.

The chain uses TRBV28 and TRBJ1-1; the match to TRBD1 covers 9 bases. Trimming at V came to 10 bases and at J to 4 bases, leaving 19 bases not matched to a gene. The CDR3 sequence is 17 residues long. Per the germline V gene, CDR1 is MDHEN and CDR2 is SYDVKM. CDR3 amino acids: CAIRPAQGANMITEAFF. In DNA form, the CDR3 reads TGTGCCATCCGCCCGGCACAGGGGGCTAATATGATCACTGAAGCTTTCTTT.

This sequence joins TRBV9 and TRBJ2-5, with D maybe TRBD1 (6 bases). The V end lost 0 bases, the J end lost 2 bases, and 17 bases lay between the germline ends. The CDR3 extends over 17 amino acids. CDR1 SGDLS and CDR2 YYNGEE come from the germline V gene. CDR3 in amino acids: CASSVEAGVLFQETQYF. CDR3 sequence (DNA): TGTGCCAGCAGCGTAGAGGCAGGGGTACTGTTTCAAGAGACCCAGTACTTC.

The chain links TRBV5-4 to TRBJ2-1, with D maybe TRBD2 (6 bases). The CDR3 covers 15 residues. Germline CDR1 SGHNT, CDR2 YYREEE (reference sequence). V lost 0 bases to trimming and J lost 2 bases, with 9 bases between them. CDR3 sequence (DNA): TGTGCCAGCAGCTTGGGGGGACTGGCCTACAATGAGCAGTTCTTC. This encodes CASSLGGLAYNEQFF.

The V gene is TRBV7-2, the J gene TRBJ1-5, with 9 bases aligning to TRBD1. Germline CDR1 reads SGHTA; CDR2 reads FQGNSA. Unmatched junction bases numbered 1, after V lost 4 bases and J lost 0 bases. The length of the CDR3 is 15 residues. CDR3 bases: TGTGCCAGCAGCTCGGGACAGGGTAGCAATCAGCCCCAGCATTTT. This gives the protein CASSSGQGSNQPQHF. The full variable domain, completed using reference TRBV7-2 and TRBJ1-5, is GAGVSQSPSNKVTEKGKDVELRCDPISGHTALYWYRQSLGQGLEFLIYFQGNSAPDKSGLPSDRFSAERTGGSVSTLTIQRTQQEDSAVYLCASSSGQGSNQPQHFGDGTRLSIL.

This clone was recorded once. The chain's CDR3 is CASSHSRDRVYSGQYF. CDR3 DNA: TGTGCCAGCAGCCACAGCCGGGACAGGGTGTATAGTGGGCAGTACTTC. This sequence joins TRBV14 and TRBJ2-7; 9 positions match TRBD1. CDR3 size: 16 residues. Germline V lookup: CDR1 SGHDN, CDR2 FVKESK. V dropped 3 bases and J dropped 9; count of bases not matched to a gene: 15.

The J gene is TRBJ2-3, the V gene TRBV6-2 or TRBV6-3; D is possibly TRBD2 (5 bases). Trimming stripped 0 bases from V and 3 bases from J, with 10 bases between. Per the germline V gene, CDR1 is MNHEY and CDR2 is SVGEGT. The CDR3 covers 15 residues. The CDR3 protein is CASSYSRVATDTQYF. CDR3 DNA sequence: TGTGCCAGCAGTTACTCGAGAGTAGCGACAGATACGCAGTATTTT.